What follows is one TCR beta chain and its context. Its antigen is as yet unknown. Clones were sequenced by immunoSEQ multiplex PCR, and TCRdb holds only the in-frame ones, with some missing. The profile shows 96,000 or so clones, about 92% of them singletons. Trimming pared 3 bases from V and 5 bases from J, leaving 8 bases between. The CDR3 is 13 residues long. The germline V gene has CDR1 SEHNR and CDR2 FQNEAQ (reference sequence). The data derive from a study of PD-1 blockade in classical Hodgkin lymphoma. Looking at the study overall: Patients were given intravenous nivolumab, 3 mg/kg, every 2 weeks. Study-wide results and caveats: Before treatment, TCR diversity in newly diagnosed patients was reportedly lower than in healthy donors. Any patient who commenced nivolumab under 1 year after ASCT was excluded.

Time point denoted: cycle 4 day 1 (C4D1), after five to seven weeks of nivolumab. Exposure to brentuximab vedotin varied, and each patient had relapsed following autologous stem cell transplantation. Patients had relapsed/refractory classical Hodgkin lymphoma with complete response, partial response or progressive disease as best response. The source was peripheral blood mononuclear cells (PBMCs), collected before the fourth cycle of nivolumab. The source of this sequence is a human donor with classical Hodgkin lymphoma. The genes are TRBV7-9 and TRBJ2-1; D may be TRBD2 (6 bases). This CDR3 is CASSFSGDNEQFF. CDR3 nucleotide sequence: TGTGCCAGCAGCTTCTCGGGAGACAATGAGCAGTTCTTC.